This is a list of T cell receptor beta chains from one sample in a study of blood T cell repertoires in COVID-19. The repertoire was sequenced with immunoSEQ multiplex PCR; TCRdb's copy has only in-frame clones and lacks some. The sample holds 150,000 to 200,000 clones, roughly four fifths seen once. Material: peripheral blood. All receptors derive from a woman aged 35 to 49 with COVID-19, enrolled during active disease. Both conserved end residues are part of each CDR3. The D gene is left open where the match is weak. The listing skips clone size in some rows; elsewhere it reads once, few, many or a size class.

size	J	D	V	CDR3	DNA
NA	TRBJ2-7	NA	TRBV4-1	CASSQVRGSNYEQYF	TGCGCCAGCAGCCAAGTACGGGGGAGTAATTACGAGCAGTACTTC
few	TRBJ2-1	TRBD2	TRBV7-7	CASSLGLASNHEQFF	TGTGCTAGCAGCTTAGGACTAGCGAGCAATCATGAGCAGTTCTTC
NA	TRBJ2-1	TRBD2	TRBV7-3	CASSHPGKRGGDNEQFF	TGTGCCAGCAGCCACCCGGGGAAGCGGGGGGGCGACAATGAGCAGTTCTTC
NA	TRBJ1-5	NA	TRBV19	CASSISAAGRYQPQHF	TGTGCCAGTAGTATAAGCGCGGCAGGGAGGTATCAGCCCCAGCATTTT
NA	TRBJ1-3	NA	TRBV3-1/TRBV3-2	CASSQVTGDLSNGNTIYF	TGTGCCAGCAGCCAAGTCACAGGTGACCTGTCTAATGGAAACACCATATATTTT
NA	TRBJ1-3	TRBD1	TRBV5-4	CASSLTGGGNTIYF	TGTGCCAGCAGCTTGACAGGGGGGGGAAACACCATATATTTT
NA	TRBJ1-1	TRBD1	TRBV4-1	CASRRQGITLDTEAFF	TGCGCCAGCAGAAGACAGGGGATTACGTTAGACACTGAAGCTTTCTTT
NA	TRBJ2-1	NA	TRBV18	CASSQLTRTLGNEQFF	TGTGCCAGCTCACAACTGACAAGGACTTTGGGTAATGAGCAGTTCTTC
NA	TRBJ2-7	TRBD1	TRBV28	CASSFLRDRGDEQYF	TGTGCCAGCAGTTTCCTCCGGGACAGGGGCGACGAGCAGTACTTC
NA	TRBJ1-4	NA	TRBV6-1	CASSEGRGWTNEKLFF	TGTGCCAGCAGTGAAGGGAGGGGTTGGACTAATGAAAAACTGTTTTTT
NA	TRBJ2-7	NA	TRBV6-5	CASSDRAGPINEQYF	TGTGCCAGCAGCGACAGGGCGGGGCCGATTAACGAGCAGTACTTC
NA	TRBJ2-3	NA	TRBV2	CASGGLYTDTQYF	TGTGCCAGCGGGGGACTTTACACAGATACGCAGTATTTT
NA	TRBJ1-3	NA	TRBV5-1	CASSSTGGSSGNTIYF	TGCGCCAGCAGCTCTACAGGCGGCAGCTCTGGAAACACCATATATTTT
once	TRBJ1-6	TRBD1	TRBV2	CASRGTGGLQNSPLHF	TGTGCCAGCAGGGGGACAGGGGGCCTTCAGAATTCACCCCTCCACTTT
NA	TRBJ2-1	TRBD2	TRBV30	CAWTPAGGLNSYNEQFF	TGTGCCTGGACTCCCGCCGGGGGACTAAACTCCTACAATGAGCAGTTCTTC
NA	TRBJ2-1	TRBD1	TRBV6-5	CASSYKRGQGALEFF	TGTGCCAGCAGTTACAAGCGGGGACAGGGGGCTTTAGAGTTCTTC